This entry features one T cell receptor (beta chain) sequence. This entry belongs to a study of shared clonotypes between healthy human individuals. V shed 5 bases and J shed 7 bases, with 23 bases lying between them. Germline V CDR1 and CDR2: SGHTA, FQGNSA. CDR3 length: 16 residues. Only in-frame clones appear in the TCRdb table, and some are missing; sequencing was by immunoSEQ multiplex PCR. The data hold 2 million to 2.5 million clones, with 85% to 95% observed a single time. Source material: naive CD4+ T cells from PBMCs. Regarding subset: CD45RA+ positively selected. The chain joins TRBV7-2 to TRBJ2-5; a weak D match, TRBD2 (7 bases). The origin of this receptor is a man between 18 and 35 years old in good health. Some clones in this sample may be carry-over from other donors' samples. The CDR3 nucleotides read TGTGCCAGCAGCACCAAAACAGGGCCACGGGGGGTGACCCAGTACTTC. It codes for CASSTKTGPRGVTQYF.